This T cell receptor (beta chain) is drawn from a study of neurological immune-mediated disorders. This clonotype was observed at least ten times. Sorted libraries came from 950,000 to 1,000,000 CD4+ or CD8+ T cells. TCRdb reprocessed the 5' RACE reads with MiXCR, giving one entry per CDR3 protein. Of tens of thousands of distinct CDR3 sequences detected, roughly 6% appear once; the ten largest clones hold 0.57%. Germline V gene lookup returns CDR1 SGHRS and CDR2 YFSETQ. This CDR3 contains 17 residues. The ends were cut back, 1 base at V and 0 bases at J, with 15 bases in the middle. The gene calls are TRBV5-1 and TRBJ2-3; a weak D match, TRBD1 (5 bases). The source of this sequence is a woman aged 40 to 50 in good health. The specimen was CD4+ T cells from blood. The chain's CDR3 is CASSLNRIGVSTDTQYF. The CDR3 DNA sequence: TGCGCCAGCAGCTTGAACAGGATAGGCGTTAGCACAGATACGCAGTATTTT.